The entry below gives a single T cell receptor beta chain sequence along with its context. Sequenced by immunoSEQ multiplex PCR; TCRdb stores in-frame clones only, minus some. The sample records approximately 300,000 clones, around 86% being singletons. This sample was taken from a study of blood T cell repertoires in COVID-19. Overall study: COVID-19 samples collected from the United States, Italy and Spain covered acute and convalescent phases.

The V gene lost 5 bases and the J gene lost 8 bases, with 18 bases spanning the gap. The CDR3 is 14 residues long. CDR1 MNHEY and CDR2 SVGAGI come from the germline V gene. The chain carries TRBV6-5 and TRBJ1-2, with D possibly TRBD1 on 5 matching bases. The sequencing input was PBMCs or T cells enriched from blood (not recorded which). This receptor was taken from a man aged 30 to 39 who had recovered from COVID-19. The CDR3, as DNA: TGTGCCAGCAGTAACACAGGTATTCCCTGGGGCTACACCTTC. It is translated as CASSNTGIPWGYTF.